The T cell receptor (beta chain) described here comes from a study of blood T cell repertoires in COVID-19. Repertoires were generated with immunoSEQ multiplex PCR, while TCRdb's copy carries only in-frame clones and drops some. The sample includes about 52,000 clones, 91% of them seen just once. The TCR sequence derives from a man aged 45-60 years with active COVID-19. Sequencing was carried out using peripheral blood.

CDR3 in DNA: TGTGCCAGCACCCCTAGCGGGGGGGCGGTGGATACGCAGTATTTT. It yields the protein CASTPSGGAVDTQYF. The rearrangement links TRBV6-5 to TRBJ2-3; 12 bases map to TRBD2. The germline V gene encodes CDR1 MNHEY and CDR2 SVGAGI. The V gene end was trimmed by 7 bases and the J gene end by 6 bases; junction bases not matched to a gene: 8. The CDR3 has 15 amino acids.